Shown below are 7 T cell receptor beta chains from a single sample sequenced in a study of T cells in Graves' hyperthyroidism and ophthalmopathy. Regions amplified from RNA transcripts were the TCR beta CDR3 regions. During a first-round RT-PCR of the TCR CDR3, the HTBI primer set was used. TCRdb recomputed calls from the multiplex PCR reads with MiXCR, one row per CDR3 protein. The table shows a few hundred thousand distinct CDR3 sequences, with about 16% occurring only once. Sequenced material: blood. Receptors originate from a woman aged 40 to 50 with Graves' ophthalmopathy.

The V call is TRBV19, the J call TRBJ1-1; TRBD1 might be the D (5 bases). Germline lookup yields CDR1 LNHDA and CDR2 SQIVND (reference sequence). This CDR3 contains 13 residues. The germline V and J ends were trimmed by 8 bases and 0 bases, with 10 bases remaining between them. For the CDR3, the DNA is TGTGCCAGTGTGGAGGGGATGAACACTGAAGCTTTCTTT. This gives the protein CASVEGMNTEAFF.

This clonotype has a count of ten or more. The gene calls are TRBV11-2 and TRBJ2-3, with TRBD2 matching 7 bases. The CDR3 runs 16 residues. Germline loops: CDR1 SGHAT, CDR2 FQNNGV. V shed 0 bases, J shed 2 bases, and the junction held 5 bases outside the gene matches. The chain's CDR3 is CASSLEVAGYTDTQYF. For the CDR3, the DNA is TGTGCCAGCAGCTTAGAAGTAGCGGGCTACACAGATACGCAGTATTTT.

The sample holds many counts of this clonotype. The rearrangement uses TRBV2 and TRBJ1-3; the D is unclear. The germline V gene encodes CDR1 SNHLY and CDR2 FYNNEI. Trimming left V 1 base short and J 4 bases short, with 11 bases between. CDR3 length: 15 amino acids. The CDR3: CASSEEGASGNTIYF. The CDR3 coding sequence is TGTGCCAGCAGTGAAGAGGGAGCCTCGGGAAACACCATATATTTT.

This clonotype was observed at least ten times. The chain employs TRBV3-1 and TRBJ2-5, with D tentatively TRBD2 (5 bases). The germline V gene encodes CDR1 LGHDT and CDR2 YNNKEL (reference sequence). The CDR3 runs to 12 residues. The V end lost 6 bases, the J end lost 4 bases, and 9 bases lay between the germline ends. The CDR3 bases are TGTGCCAGCAGTTTCGAGGGAGAGACCCAGTACTTC. It encodes CASSFEGETQYF.

The sample holds many counts of this clonotype. The V gene is TRBV7-9, the J gene TRBJ1-1, with a weak D call TRBD1 (5 bases). Germline V gene sequence: CDR1 SEHNR, CDR2 FQNEAQ (reference sequence). V shed 5 bases and J shed 3 bases, with 16 bases lying between them. The CDR3 loop spans 15 amino acids. The CDR3 DNA is TGTGCCAGCAGCACCGGACACCCGCTCGACACTGAAGCTTTCTTT. Translating it yields CASSTGHPLDTEAFF.

The CDR3 sequence: CAWASGQETQYF. CDR3 DNA: TGTGCCTGGGCTTCGGGACAGGAGACCCAGTACTTC. This sequence joins TRBV30 and TRBJ2-5, with 7 nucleotides matching TRBD1. This CDR3 region has 12 residues. Per germline, CDR1 GTSNPN and CDR2 SVGIG (reference sequence). Losses at the gene ends were 5 bases for V and 5 bases for J; bases not matched to a gene: 5.

The chain employs TRBV20-1 and TRBJ1-5; 8 nucleotides align to TRBD1. This CDR3 spans 18 amino acids. V trimming: 8 bases; J trimming: 0 bases; junction bases outside the gene matches: 18. CDR1 and CDR2 from the germline V gene are DFQATT and SNEGSKA (reference sequence). CDR3 region: CSLKPSGQGQYSNQPQHF. CDR3 sequence (DNA): TGCAGTCTAAAACCCTCCGGACAGGGCCAATATAGCAATCAGCCCCAGCATTTT.